Presented here are 24 T cell receptor beta chains from one specimen sequenced in a study of blood T cell repertoires in COVID-19. This table comes from immunoSEQ multiplex PCR, and its TCRdb copy is limited to in-frame clones, with some not included. The sample records about 90,000 clones, roughly 90% being singletons. Source material: peripheral blood. These receptor sequences come from an older woman with acute or convalescent COVID-19.

CDR3 protein: CASSLESSGGQETQYF. As DNA, the CDR3 is TGCGCCAGCAGCTTGGAGTCTAGCGGGGGACAAGAGACCCAGTACTTC. V is TRBV5-1 and J is TRBJ2-5, with 10 positions matching TRBD2. V shed 0 bases and J 2 bases; nucleotides not matched to a gene: 4. CDR1 and CDR2 from the germline V gene are SGHRS and YFSETQ. The CDR3 is 16 residues long. Full variable domain (remainder filled in from reference TRBV5-1 and TRBJ2-5): KAGVTQTPRYLIKTRGQQVTLSCSPISGHRSVSWYQQTPGQGLQFLFEYFSETQRNKGNFPGRFSGRQFSNSRSEMNVSTLELGDSALYLCASSLESSGGQETQYFGPGTRLLVL.

In this sample, this clone turned up a few times. As DNA, the CDR3 is TGCGCCAGCAGCTTGTCGGGACAGGGAGAAAAACTGTTTTTT. Its protein product is CASSLSGQGEKLFF. V gene TRBV5-1 combines with J gene TRBJ1-4; TRBD1 matches at 9 bases. CDR1 SGHRS and CDR2 YFSETQ come from the germline V gene. V gave up 1 base and J gave up 8 bases; unmatched junction bases: 3. The CDR3 has 14 residues.

The V call is TRBV7-9, the J call TRBJ1-1, with D tentatively TRBD1 (5 bases). CDR3 size: 16 residues. Between the trimmed V and J ends, which lost 1 base and 1 base, there was a span of 13 bases. CDR1 and CDR2 from the germline V gene are SEHNR and FQNEAQ (reference sequence). DNA for the CDR3: TGTGCCAGCAGCTTAGTGGGGCCAGGACAGAACACTGAAGCTTTCTTT. The encoded protein is CASSLVGPGQNTEAFF.

This clone showed up just a few times. The rearrangement uses TRBV29-1 and TRBJ1-1; D remains ambiguous. The CDR3 sequence is 12 residues long. CDR1 and CDR2 (germline): SQVTM, ANQGSEA. The germline V and J ends were trimmed by 4 bases and 1 base, with 7 bases remaining between them. CDR3 loop: CSVVRENTEAFF. CDR3 in DNA: TGCAGCGTTGTTCGCGAGAACACTGAAGCTTTCTTT.

V gene TRBV19 combines with J gene TRBJ2-1; a possible D gene is TRBD1 (5 bases). The CDR3 is 14 residues long. V shed 3 bases and J shed 3 bases, with 9 bases lying between them. From germline, CDR1 is LNHDA and CDR2 SQIVND (reference sequence). This chain's CDR3 is CASSIDSSYNEQFF. DNA for the CDR3: TGTGCCAGTAGTATCGACAGTAGCTACAATGAGCAGTTCTTC.

The chain's CDR3 is CASSGSGEPSGGAWNEQFF. The DNA of the CDR3 is TGCGCCAGCAGTGGCAGCGGGGAGCCAAGCGGGGGGGCCTGGAATGAGCAGTTCTTC. V is TRBV10-2 and J is TRBJ2-1; TRBD2 aligns across 10 bases. The CDR3 runs 19 residues. CDR1 and CDR2 (germline): WSHSY, SAAADI. V gave up 4 bases and J gave up 7 bases; unmatched junction bases: 19.

The chain links TRBV4-2 to TRBJ2-2, with 12 bases that match TRBD2. The trim removed 0 bases at V and 7 bases at J, leaving 9 bases unmatched. CDR3 length: 18 residues. Germline V lookup: CDR1 LGHNA, CDR2 YNFKEQ. CDR3 sequence reads: CASSQDSASGRAGGELFF. The CDR3 nucleotides are TGTGCCAGCAGCCAAGACTCGGCTAGCGGGAGGGCCGGCGGGGAGCTGTTTTTT.

This clone was recorded many times. V gene TRBV27 combines with J gene TRBJ2-7, with D possibly TRBD2 on 6 matching bases. The CDR3 runs 13 residues. Germline CDR1 reads MNHEY; CDR2 reads SMNVEV (reference sequence). V was clipped by 8 bases and J by 0 bases, with 11 bases between them. In nucleotides, the CDR3 is TGTGCCAGCGGCCCCGGGGGCTCCTACGAGCAGTACTTC. This encodes CASGPGGSYEQYF.

The genes are TRBV5-1 and TRBJ2-3; D is ambiguous. The germline gives CDR1 SGHRS, CDR2 YFSETQ. V was clipped by 2 bases and J by 0 bases, with 7 bases between them. The CDR3 extends over 14 amino acids. The chain's CDR3 is CASSLPGSTDTQYF. The CDR3 DNA reads as TGCGCCAGCAGCTTACCGGGTAGCACAGATACGCAGTATTTT.

This chain joins TRBV2 and TRBJ2-1; D possibly corresponds to TRBD2 (5 bases). Germline-derived CDR1 and CDR2 are SNHLY and FYNNEI. This CDR3 has 14 residues. V gave up 3 bases and J gave up 0 bases, with 6 bases separating them. For the CDR3, the DNA is TGTGCCAGCAGTGACGGGAACTCCTACAATGAGCAGTTCTTC. Protein: CASSDGNSYNEQFF. The variable domain in full, completed from reference TRBV2 and TRBJ2-1, reads EPEVTQTPSHQVTQMGQEVILRCVPISNHLYFYWYRQILGQKVEFLVSFYNNEISEKSEIFDDQFSVERPDGSNFTLKIRSTKLEDSAMYFCASSDGNSYNEQFFGPGTRLTVL.

The chain is built from TRBV5-6 and TRBJ2-2; maybe TRBD2 (7 bases). CDR1 SGHDT and CDR2 YYEEEE come from the germline V gene. V dropped 1 base and J dropped 5 bases, with 15 bases sitting between them. This CDR3 is 16 amino acids long. This chain's CDR3 is CASSLLGGAQTGELFF. As DNA, the CDR3 is TGTGCCAGCAGCTTGCTGGGGGGGGCACAAACCGGGGAGCTGTTTTTT.

The chain combines TRBV6-5 with TRBJ1-1; TRBD1 is a possible D gene (5 bases). Trimming pared 7 bases from V and 2 bases from J, leaving 14 bases between. The germline gives CDR1 MNHEY, CDR2 SVGAGI. This CDR3 contains 14 residues. The CDR3 reads CASTLLGGNTEAFF. The CDR3 DNA reads as TGTGCCAGCACCCTCCTCGGGGGAAACACTGAAGCTTTCTTT.

The chain employs TRBV28 and TRBJ1-6; tentatively, D is TRBD1 (6 bases). Germline V gene lookup returns CDR1 MDHEN and CDR2 SYDVKM. V was trimmed by 1 base and J by 3 bases, leaving 16 bases between them. The CDR3 has 18 residues. The CDR3 nucleotides are TGTGCCAGCAGTTTATATCCCAGACAGGACCTCTATAATTCACCCCTCCACTTT. Its translation: CASSLYPRQDLYNSPLHF.

This sequence joins TRBV19 and TRBJ2-3; TRBD1 matches at 9 bases. Trimming cost V 6 bases and J 0 bases; bases outside gene matches: 4. The CDR3 sequence is 15 residues long. CDR1 is LNHDA and CDR2 is SQIVND in the germline V gene (reference sequence). CDR3 in DNA: TGTGCCAGTAGCCGGGACAGGGCTAGCACAGATACGCAGTATTTT. Protein: CASSRDRASTDTQYF.

This chain connects TRBV5-1 to TRBJ1-4, with 8 bases that match TRBD1. Germline V gene lookup returns CDR1 SGHRS and CDR2 YFSETQ. Germline trimming cut 0 bases from V and 11 bases from J; bases unmatched to any gene: 9. The CDR3 extends over 15 amino acids. CDR3 amino acids: CASSLGDLQGEKLFF. DNA for the CDR3: TGCGCCAGCAGCTTGGGAGACTTACAGGGGGAGAAACTGTTTTTT. Variable domain in full (rest from reference TRBV5-1 and TRBJ1-4): KAGVTQTPRYLIKTRGQQVTLSCSPISGHRSVSWYQQTPGQGLQFLFEYFSETQRNKGNFPGRFSGRQFSNSRSEMNVSTLELGDSALYLCASSLGDLQGEKLFFGSGTQLSVL.

In its sample, this clone was seen once. CDR3 residues: CASSLEPGQGPGYTF. CDR3 in DNA: TGTGCCAGCAGCTTAGAGCCGGGACAGGGGCCTGGCTACACCTTC. The rearrangement links TRBV7-2 to TRBJ1-2; 10 bases fit TRBD1. The junction had 6 bases not matched to a gene; V was cut back by 1 base and J by 7 bases. The CDR3 has 15 amino acids. Germline V gives CDR1 SGHTA, CDR2 FQGNSA.

V usage is TRBV6-1 and J usage is TRBJ1-2; D is ambiguous. V was pared by 3 bases and J by 1 base, with 9 bases between. The CDR3 runs to 14 residues. The germline gives CDR1 MNHNS, CDR2 SASEGT. The CDR3 reads CASSDGPGNYGYTF. CDR3 coding DNA: TGTGCCAGCAGTGATGGTCCAGGTAACTATGGCTACACCTTC.

The chain joins TRBV5-6 to TRBJ1-4, with D tentatively TRBD1 (5 bases). The CDR3 is 13 residues long. V was clipped by 4 bases and J by 1 base, with 5 bases between them. From germline, CDR1 is SGHDT and CDR2 YYEEEE. This CDR3 is CASSRGTNEKLFF. Here the CDR3 DNA reads TGTGCCAGCAGCAGGGGAACTAATGAAAAACTGTTTTTT.

This sequence joins TRBV18 and TRBJ1-2, with 8 bases lining up with TRBD1. CDR3 length equals 15 residues. The ends lost 3 bases at V and 6 bases at J; junction bases unmatched: 9. Germline V lookup: CDR1 KGHSH, CDR2 LQKENI. The CDR3 loop is CASSPLGQETDGYTF. The CDR3 DNA reads as TGTGCCAGCTCACCGTTGGGACAGGAGACGGATGGCTACACCTTC.

The chain carries TRBV19 and TRBJ1-1; TRBD1 matches 9 bases. J lost 3 bases, V lost 5 bases, and 7 bases had no gene match. The CDR3 covers 15 residues. The germline V gene encodes CDR1 LNHDA and CDR2 SQIVND (reference sequence). CDR3: CASSGTGFGYTEAFF. Here the CDR3 DNA reads TGTGCCAGTAGTGGGACAGGGTTCGGGTACACTGAAGCTTTCTTT. The full variable domain, with the rest looked up from reference TRBV19 and TRBJ1-1, is DGGITQSPKYLFRKEGQNVTLSCEQNLNHDAMYWYRQDPGQGLRLIYYSQIVNDFQKGDIAEGYSVSREKKESFPLTVTSAQKNPTAFYLCASSGTGFGYTEAFFGQGTRLTVV.

V and J are TRBV28 and TRBJ1-3; tentatively, D is TRBD1 (6 bases). V lost 5 bases, J lost 9 bases, and 14 bases lay in between. The germline CDR1 and CDR2 sequences are MDHEN and SYDVKM. This CDR3 contains 13 residues. The CDR3 region has the DNA TGTGCCAGCAGTATACAGGGTCGGGGCACCATATATTTT. It translates to CASSIQGRGTIYF.

This clone was picked up one time. The chain has TRBV3-1 (or the pseudogene TRBV3-2) and TRBJ2-6; D remains ambiguous. Looked up from germline, CDR1 is LGHDT and CDR2 is YNNKEL (reference sequence). V was trimmed by 4 bases and J by 0 bases, leaving 13 bases between them. The CDR3 loop spans 17 amino acids. In DNA, the CDR3 is TGTGCCAGCAGCCTTGACGGGTCAAGCTCTGGGGCCAACGTCCTGACTTTC. This codes for CASSLDGSSSGANVLTF.

This chain uses TRBV10-2 with TRBJ2-7; 8 bases match TRBD2. Germline V gene sequence: CDR1 WSHSY, CDR2 SAAADI. There are 14 residues in the CDR3. The V and J ends lost 6 bases and 2 bases, in that order; junction bases with no gene match: 6. The CDR3 DNA reads TGCGCCAGCAGAAGCGGGAGAGGCACCTACGAGCAGTACTTC. Amino acid sequence: CASRSGRGTYEQYF.

The chain combines TRBV3-1 (or the pseudogene TRBV3-2) with TRBJ2-4; D may be TRBD1 (5 bases). Trimming took 2 bases from V and 2 from J, leaving 10 bases between them. This CDR3 has 15 residues. CDR1 is LGHDT, CDR2 YNNKEL, per germline (reference sequence). The CDR3 sequence is CASSQRGGTKNIQYF. CDR3 coding DNA: TGTGCCAGCAGCCAAAGGGGTGGAACCAAAAACATTCAGTACTTC.